The 2 T cell receptor beta chains listed next were all sequenced from one sample in a study of regulatory T cells in long-lasting Graves disease. Sample time point: newly diagnosed GD, antithyroid drugs for less than 3 months. The TCR library was made from RNA that had been extracted from PBMCs in TRIzol. Both iRepertoire HTBI primers and Arm-PCR of CDR3 regions were used to build the TCR beta libraries. TCRdb reprocessed the multiplex PCR reads with MiXCR, giving one entry per CDR3 protein. The sample contains around 480,000 distinct CDR3 sequences, 15% to 20% of which appear only once. These data were also reused for a study on T cells in Graves' hyperthyroidism and ophthalmopathy.

The material sequenced was peripheral blood mononuclear cells (PBMCs), taken at new diagnosis, from a patient treated with antithyroid drugs. The receptors shown here come from a man aged 40-49 years with Graves disease.

There are a few counts of this clonotype. J is TRBJ2-1 and V is TRBV5-1; 13 nucleotides align to TRBD2. V trimming: 8 bases; J trimming: 7 bases; junction bases outside the gene matches: 9. CDR3 length equals 15 residues. Germline V gives CDR1 SGHRS, CDR2 YFSETQ. CDR3 in amino acids: CASIPGTSGANEQFF. The CDR3 DNA reads as TGCGCCAGTATACCCGGGACTAGCGGGGCGAATGAGCAGTTCTTC.

There are a few counts of this clonotype. The genes are TRBV13 and TRBJ2-1, with unresolved D. The germline V gene has CDR1 PRHDT and CDR2 FYEKMQ (reference sequence). The CDR3 runs 16 residues. The V end was cut by 5 bases, the J end by 0 bases, with 14 bases between. CDR3 sequence reads: CASSTFSASSYNEQFF. The CDR3 DNA reads TGTGCCAGCAGCACCTTCTCGGCTAGCTCCTACAATGAGCAGTTCTTC.